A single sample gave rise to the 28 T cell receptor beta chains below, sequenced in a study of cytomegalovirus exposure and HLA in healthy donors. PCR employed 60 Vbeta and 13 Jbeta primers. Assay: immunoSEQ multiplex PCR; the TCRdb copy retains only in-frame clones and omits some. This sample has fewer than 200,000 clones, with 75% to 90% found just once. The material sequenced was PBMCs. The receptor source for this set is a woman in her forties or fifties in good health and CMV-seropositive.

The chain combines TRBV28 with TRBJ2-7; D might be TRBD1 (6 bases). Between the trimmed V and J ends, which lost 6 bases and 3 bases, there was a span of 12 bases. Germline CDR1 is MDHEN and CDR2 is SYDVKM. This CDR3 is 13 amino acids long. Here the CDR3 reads CASREQGFYEQYF. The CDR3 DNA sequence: TGTGCCAGCAGGGAACAGGGATTCTACGAGCAGTACTTC.

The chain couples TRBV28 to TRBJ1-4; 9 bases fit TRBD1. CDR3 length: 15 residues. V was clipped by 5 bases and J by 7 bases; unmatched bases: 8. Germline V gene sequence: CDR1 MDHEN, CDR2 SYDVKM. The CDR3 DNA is TGTGCCAGCAGTCCCACACAGGGGGCGGCTGAAAAACTGTTTTTT. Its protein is CASSPTQGAAEKLFF.

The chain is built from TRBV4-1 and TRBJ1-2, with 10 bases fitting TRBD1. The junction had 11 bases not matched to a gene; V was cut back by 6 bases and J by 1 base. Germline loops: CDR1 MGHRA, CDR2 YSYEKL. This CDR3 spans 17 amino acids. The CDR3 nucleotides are TGCGCCAGCAGACAGACAGGGGGCGGTGCCCTTAACTATGGCTACACCTTC. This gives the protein CASRQTGGGALNYGYTF.

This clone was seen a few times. Here the CDR3 reads CASSYGGGYTEAFF. The DNA of the CDR3 is TGTGCCAGCAGTTACGGCGGGGGGTACACTGAAGCTTTCTTT. The chain is built from TRBV6-5 and TRBJ1-1; TRBD1 is a possible D gene (5 bases). The germline V gene encodes CDR1 MNHEY and CDR2 SVGAGI. The germline V and J ends were trimmed by 2 bases and 3 bases, with 10 bases remaining between them. The CDR3 loop spans 14 amino acids.

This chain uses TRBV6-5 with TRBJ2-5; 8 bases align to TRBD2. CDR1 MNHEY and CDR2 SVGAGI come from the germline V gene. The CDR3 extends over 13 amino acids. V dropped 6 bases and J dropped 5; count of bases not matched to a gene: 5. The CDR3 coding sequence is TGTGCCAGCAGGCCCGGGGGGGAGGAGACCCAGTACTTC. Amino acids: CASRPGGEETQYF.

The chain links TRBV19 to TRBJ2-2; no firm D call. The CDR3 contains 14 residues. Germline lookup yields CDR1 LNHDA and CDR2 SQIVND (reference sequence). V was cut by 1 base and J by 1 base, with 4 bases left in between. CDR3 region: CASSIGGNTGELFF. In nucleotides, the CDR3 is TGTGCCAGTAGTATAGGAGGGAACACCGGGGAGCTGTTTTTT.

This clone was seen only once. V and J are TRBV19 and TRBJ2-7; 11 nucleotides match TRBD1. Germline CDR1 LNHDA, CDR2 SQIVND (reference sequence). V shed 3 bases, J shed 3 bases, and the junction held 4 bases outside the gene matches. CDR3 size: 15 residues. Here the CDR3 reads CASSMGDRGFYEQYF. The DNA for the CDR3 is TGTGCCAGTAGTATGGGGGACAGGGGGTTCTACGAGCAGTACTTC.

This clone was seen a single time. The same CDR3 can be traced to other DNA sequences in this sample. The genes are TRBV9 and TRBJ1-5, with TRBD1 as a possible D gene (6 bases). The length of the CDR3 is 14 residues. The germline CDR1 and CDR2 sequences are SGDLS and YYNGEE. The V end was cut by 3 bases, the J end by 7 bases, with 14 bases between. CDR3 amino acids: CASSAPGAVQPQHF. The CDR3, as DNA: TGTGCCAGCAGCGCCCCAGGGGCGGTCCAGCCCCAGCATTTT.

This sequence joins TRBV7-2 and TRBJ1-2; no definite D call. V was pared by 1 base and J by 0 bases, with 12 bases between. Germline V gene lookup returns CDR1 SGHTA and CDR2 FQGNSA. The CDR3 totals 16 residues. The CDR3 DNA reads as TGTGCCAGCAGCTTAGTGGGCGGGATATCTAACTATGGCTACACCTTC. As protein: CASSLVGGISNYGYTF.

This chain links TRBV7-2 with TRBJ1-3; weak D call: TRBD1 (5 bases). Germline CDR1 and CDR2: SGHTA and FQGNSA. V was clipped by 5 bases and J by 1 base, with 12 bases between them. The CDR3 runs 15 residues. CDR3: CASSTGGVSGNTIYF. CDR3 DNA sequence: TGTGCCAGCAGCACGGGGGGTGTGTCTGGAAACACCATATATTTT.

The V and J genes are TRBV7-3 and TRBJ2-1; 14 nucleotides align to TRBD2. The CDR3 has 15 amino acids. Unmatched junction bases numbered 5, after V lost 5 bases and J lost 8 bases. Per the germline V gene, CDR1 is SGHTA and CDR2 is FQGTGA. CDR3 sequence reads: CASSPTSGRGDEQFF. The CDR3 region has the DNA TGTGCCAGCAGCCCGACTAGCGGGAGGGGGGATGAGCAGTTCTTC.

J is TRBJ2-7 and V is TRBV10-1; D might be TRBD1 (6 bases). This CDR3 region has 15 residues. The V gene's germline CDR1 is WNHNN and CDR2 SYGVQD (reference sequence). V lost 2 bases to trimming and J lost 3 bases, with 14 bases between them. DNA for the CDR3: TGCGCCAGCAGTGAGGGTGGGGGCGACGGCTACGAGCAGTACTTC. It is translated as CASSEGGGDGYEQYF.

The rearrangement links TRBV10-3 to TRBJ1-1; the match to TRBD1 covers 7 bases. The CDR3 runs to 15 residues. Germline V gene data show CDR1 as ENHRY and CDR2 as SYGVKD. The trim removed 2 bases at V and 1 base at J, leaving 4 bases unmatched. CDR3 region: CAISEVAGGNTEAFF. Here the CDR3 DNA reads TGTGCCATCAGTGAGGTCGCAGGGGGGAACACTGAAGCTTTCTTT.

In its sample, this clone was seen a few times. As DNA, the CDR3 is TGTGCCAGCAGTTCCCTTGGGGCGGGAGTCACAGATACGCAGTATTTT. Amino acids: CASSSLGAGVTDTQYF. The V call is TRBV28, the J call TRBJ2-3; 7 nucleotides agree with TRBD2. The CDR3 extends over 16 amino acids. Trimming took 4 bases from V and 2 from J; bases not matched to a gene: 9. Per the germline V gene, CDR1 is MDHEN and CDR2 is SYDVKM.

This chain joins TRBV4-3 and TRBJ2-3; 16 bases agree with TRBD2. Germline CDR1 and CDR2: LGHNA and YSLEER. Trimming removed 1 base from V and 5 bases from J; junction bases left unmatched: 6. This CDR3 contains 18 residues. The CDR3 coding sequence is TGCGCCAGCAGCCAAGGCCCGGGACTAGCGGGGGGGCGAGATACGCAGTATTTT. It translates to CASSQGPGLAGGRDTQYF.

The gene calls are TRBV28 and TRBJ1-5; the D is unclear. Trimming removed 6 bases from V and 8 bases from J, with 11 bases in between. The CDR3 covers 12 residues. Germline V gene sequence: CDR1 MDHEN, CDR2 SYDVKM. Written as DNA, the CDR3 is TGTGCCAGCAGCCCAAGCCGGGAGCCCCAGCATTTT. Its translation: CASSPSREPQHF.

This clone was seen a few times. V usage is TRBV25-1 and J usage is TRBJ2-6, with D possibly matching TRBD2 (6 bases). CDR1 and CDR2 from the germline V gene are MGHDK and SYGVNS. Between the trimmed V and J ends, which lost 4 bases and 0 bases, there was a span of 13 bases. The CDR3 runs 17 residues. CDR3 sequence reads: CASSGTSGVSGANVLTF. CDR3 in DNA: TGTGCCAGCAGTGGAACGTCGGGGGTCTCTGGGGCCAACGTCCTGACTTTC.

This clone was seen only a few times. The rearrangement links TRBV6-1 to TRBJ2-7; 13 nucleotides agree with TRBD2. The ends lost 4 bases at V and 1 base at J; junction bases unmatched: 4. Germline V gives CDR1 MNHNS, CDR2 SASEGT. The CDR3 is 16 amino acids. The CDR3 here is CASSGTSGRVSYEQYF. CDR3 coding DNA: TGTGCCAGCAGTGGGACTAGCGGGAGAGTTTCCTACGAGCAGTACTTC.

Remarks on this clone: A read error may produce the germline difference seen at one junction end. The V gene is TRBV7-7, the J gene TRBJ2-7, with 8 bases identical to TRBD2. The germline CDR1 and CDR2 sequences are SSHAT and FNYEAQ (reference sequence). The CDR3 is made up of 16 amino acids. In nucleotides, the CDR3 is TGTGCTAGCAGCTTAGCGAAGCGGGAGAAGTCCTACGAGCAGTACTTC. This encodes CASSLAKREKSYEQYF.

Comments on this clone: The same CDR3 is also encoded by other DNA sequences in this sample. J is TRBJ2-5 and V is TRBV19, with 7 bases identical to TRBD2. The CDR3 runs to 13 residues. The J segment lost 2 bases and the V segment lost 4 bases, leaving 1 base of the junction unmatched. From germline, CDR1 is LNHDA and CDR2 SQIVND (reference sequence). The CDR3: CASSSGRQETQYF. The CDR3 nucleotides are TGTGCCAGTAGTAGCGGGAGACAAGAGACCCAGTACTTC.

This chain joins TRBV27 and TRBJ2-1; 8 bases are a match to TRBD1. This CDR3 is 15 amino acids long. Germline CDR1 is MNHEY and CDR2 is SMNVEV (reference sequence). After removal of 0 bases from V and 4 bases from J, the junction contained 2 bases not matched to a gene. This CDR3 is CASSLSRTGYNEQFF. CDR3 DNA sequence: TGTGCCAGCAGTTTATCGAGGACAGGGTACAATGAGCAGTTCTTC.

The CDR3 coding sequence is TGTGCCAGCAGCTCGGACAGGGCCTCCTACAATGAGCAGTTCTTC. Protein: CASSSDRASYNEQFF. V and J are TRBV7-2 and TRBJ2-1; 8 bases align to TRBD1. The J segment lost 0 bases and the V segment lost 4 bases, leaving 2 bases of the junction unmatched. The CDR3 contains 15 residues. Per germline, CDR1 SGHTA and CDR2 FQGNSA. The full variable domain, completed using reference TRBV7-2 and TRBJ2-1, is GAGVSQSPSNKVTEKGKDVELRCDPISGHTALYWYRQSLGQGLEFLIYFQGNSAPDKSGLPSDRFSAERTGGSVSTLTIQRTQQEDSAVYLCASSSDRASYNEQFFGPGTRLTVL.

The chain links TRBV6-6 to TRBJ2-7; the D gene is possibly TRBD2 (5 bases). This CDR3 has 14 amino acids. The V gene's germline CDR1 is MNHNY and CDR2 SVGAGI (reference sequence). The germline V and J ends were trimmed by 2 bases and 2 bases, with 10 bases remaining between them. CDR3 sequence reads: CASSYGGPTYEQYF. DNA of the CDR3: TGTGCCAGCAGTTACGGAGGTCCGACCTACGAGCAGTACTTC.

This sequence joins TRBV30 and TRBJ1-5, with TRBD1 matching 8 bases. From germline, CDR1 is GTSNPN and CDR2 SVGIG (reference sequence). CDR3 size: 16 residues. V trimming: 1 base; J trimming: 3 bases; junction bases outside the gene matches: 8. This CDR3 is CAWSDGTGGPNQPQHF. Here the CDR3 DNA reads TGTGCCTGGAGTGATGGGACAGGTGGACCCAATCAGCCCCAGCATTTT.

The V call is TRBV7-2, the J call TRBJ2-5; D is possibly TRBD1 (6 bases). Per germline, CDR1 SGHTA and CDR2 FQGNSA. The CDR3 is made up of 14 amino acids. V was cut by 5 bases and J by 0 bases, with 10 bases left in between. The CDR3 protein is CASSVRDNQETQYF. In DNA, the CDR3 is TGTGCCAGCAGCGTCCGGGACAACCAAGAGACCCAGTACTTC.

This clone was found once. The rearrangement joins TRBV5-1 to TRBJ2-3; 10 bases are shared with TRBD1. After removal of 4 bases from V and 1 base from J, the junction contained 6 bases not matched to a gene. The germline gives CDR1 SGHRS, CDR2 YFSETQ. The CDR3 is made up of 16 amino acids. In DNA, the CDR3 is TGCGCCAGCAGCCTGGGGGGGACAGGGGGCACAGATACGCAGTATTTT. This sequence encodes CASSLGGTGGTDTQYF. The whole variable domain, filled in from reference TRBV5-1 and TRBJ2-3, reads KAGVTQTPRYLIKTRGQQVTLSCSPISGHRSVSWYQQTPGQGLQFLFEYFSETQRNKGNFPGRFSGRQFSNSRSEMNVSTLELGDSALYLCASSLGGTGGTDTQYFGPGTRLTVL.

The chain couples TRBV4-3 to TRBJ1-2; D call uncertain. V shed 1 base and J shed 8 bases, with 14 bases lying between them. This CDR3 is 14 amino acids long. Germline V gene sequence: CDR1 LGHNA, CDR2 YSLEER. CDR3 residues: CASSQVQDDGGYTF. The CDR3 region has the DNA TGCGCCAGCAGCCAAGTTCAGGATGATGGCGGCTACACCTTC.

The CDR3, as DNA: TGTGCCAGCATGAAGGGGGAAGGGACTCAGCCCCAGCATTTT. This codes for CASMKGEGTQPQHF. The gene calls are TRBV2 and TRBJ1-5; a possible D gene is TRBD1 (6 bases). The CDR3 is made up of 14 amino acids. Germline loops: CDR1 SNHLY, CDR2 FYNNEI. V lost 7 bases and J 6 bases, leaving 16 bases between the germline ends.